This T cell receptor beta chain was sequenced during a study of blood T cell repertoires in COVID-19. Whole-study context: In each case, the material was cDNA or gDNA derived from T cells, B-cell-depleted T cells, or PBMCs.

With V trimmed by 2 bases and J by 0 bases, 7 bases remained unmatched. The germline gives CDR1 MNHEY, CDR2 SVGEGT. This CDR3 spans 17 amino acids. The authors' processing: The assay estimated nucleated cells by amplifying reference gene primers. Here immunoSEQ multiplex PCR was the method, and the copy in TCRdb shows in-frame clones only, minus some. V, J and clone size were drawn from that table, and D and trimming were deduced from the DNA. The repertoire holds around 88,000 clones, roughly 88% seen once, with roughly 2.8% in the top ten. The receptor was isolated from a woman aged 80 or over with acute or convalescent COVID-19. J is TRBJ1-1 and V is TRBV6-2 or TRBV6-3; 9 positions agree with TRBD1. Sequences were obtained from peripheral blood. In DNA, the CDR3 is TGTGCCAGCAGTTACACACTCGGGACAGGGATGAACACTGAAGCTTTCTTT. The encoded protein is CASSYTLGTGMNTEAFF.